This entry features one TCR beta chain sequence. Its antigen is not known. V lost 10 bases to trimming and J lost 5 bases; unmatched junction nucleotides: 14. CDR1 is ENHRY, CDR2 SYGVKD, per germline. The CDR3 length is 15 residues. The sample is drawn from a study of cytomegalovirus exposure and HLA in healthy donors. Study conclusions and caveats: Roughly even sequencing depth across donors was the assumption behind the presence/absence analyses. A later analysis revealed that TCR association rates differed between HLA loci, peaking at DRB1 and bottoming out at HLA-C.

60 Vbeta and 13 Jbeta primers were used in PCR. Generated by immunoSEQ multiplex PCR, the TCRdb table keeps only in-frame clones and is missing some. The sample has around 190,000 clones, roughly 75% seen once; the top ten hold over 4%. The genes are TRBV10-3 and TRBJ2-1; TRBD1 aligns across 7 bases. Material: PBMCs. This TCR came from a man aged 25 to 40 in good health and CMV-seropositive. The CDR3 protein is CATWGPGQQNNEQFF. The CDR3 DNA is TGTGCCACCTGGGGGCCGGGACAGCAGAACAATGAGCAGTTCTTC.